This T cell receptor (beta chain) was sequenced in a study of T cell responses to AZD1222 COVID-19 vaccine. General observations from the study: Among the donors, most were white British and more were female, and clonal diversity was possibly underestimated. Spike regions recognized by vaccine-associated CD4 TCRs spanned the protein, led by 160-218 and 743-854. Nearly half of spike-specific TCRs reportedly target unmutated variant regions. The repertoires were collected only after the peak T cell response.

Germline CDR1 reads MNHEY; CDR2 reads SVGEGT. Deletions cut 2 bases from V and 5 bases from J, with 9 bases between. The CDR3 runs 13 residues. Clones were read by immunoSEQ multiplex PCR, and TCRdb kept only the in-frame ones, dropping some. The table includes around 160,000 clones, over 80% detected once. As to this clone: Its antigen is still unknown.

This chain joins TRBV6-2 or TRBV6-3 and TRBJ2-5; no clear D gene. The material sequenced was peripheral blood, taken on day 0 of MenACWY control vaccination. The sequence came from an adult in good health. CDR3 DNA sequence: TGTGCCAGCAGTTACGGGCAGCTGGAGACCCAGTACTTC. Its translation is CASSYGQLETQYF.